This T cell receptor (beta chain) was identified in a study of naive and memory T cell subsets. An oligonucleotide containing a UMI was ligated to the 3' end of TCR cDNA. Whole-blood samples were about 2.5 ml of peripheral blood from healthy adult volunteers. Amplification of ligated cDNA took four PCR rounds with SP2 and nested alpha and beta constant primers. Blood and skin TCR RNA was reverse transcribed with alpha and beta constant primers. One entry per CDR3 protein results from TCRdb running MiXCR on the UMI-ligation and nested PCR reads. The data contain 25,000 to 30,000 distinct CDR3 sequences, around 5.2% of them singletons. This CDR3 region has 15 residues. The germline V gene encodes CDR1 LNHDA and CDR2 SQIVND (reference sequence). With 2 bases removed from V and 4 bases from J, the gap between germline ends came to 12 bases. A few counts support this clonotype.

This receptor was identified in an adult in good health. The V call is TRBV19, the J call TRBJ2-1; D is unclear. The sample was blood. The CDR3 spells CASSIRFVAYNEQFF. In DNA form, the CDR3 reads TGTGCCAGTAGTATACGGTTCGTCGCTTACAATGAGCAGTTCTTC.